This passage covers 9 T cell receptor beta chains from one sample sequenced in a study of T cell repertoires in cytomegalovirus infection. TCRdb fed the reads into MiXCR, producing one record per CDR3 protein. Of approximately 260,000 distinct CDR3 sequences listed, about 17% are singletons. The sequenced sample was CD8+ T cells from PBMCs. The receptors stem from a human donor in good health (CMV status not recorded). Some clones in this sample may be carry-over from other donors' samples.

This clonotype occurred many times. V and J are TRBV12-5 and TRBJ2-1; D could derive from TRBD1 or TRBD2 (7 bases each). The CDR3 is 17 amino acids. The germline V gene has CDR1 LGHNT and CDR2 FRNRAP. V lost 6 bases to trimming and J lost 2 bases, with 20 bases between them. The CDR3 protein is CASGEPSGDSPYNEQFF. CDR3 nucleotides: TGTGCTAGTGGAGAACCGAGCGGGGACAGCCCCTACAATGAGCAGTTCTTC.

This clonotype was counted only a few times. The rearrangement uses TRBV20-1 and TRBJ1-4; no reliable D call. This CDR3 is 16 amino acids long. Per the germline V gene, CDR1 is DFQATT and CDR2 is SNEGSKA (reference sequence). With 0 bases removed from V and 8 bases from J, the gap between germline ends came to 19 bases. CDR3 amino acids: CSARDQWGAYREKLFF. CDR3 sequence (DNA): TGCAGTGCTAGAGATCAGTGGGGAGCATATAGGGAAAAACTGTTTTTT.

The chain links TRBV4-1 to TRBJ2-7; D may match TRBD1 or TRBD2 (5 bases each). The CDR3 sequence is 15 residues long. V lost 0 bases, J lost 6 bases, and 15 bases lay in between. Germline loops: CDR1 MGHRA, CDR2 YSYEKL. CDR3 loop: CASSQDSRGVGEQYF. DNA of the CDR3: TGCGCCAGCAGCCAAGATTCGAGAGGGGTTGGCGAGCAGTACTTC.

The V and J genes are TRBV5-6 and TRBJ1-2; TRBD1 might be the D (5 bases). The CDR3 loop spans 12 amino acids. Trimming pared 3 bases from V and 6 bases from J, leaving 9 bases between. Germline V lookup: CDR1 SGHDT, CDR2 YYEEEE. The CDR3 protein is CASSWVTDGYTF. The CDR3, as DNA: TGTGCCAGCAGCTGGGTGACAGATGGCTACACCTTC.

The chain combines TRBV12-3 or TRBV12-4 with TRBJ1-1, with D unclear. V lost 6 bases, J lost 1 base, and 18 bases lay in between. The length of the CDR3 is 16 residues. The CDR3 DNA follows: TGTGCCAGCAGGACCGGAGGGTTGGGCCAGAACACTGAAGCTTTCTTT. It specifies CASRTGGLGQNTEAFF.

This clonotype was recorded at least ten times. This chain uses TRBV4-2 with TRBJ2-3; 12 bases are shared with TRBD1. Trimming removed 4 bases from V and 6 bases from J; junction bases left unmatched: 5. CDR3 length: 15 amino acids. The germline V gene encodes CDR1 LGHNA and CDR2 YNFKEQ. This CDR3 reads CASSPGTGGADTQYF. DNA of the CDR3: TGTGCCAGCAGCCCGGGGACAGGGGGCGCGGATACGCAGTATTTT.

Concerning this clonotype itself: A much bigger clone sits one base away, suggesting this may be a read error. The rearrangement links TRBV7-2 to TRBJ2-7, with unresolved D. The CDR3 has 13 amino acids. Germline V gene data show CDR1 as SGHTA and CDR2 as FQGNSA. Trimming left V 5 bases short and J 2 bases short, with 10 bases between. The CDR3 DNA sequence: TGTGCCAGCAGCGCAAGCCCTACCTACGAGCAGTACTTC. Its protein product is CASSASPTYEQYF.

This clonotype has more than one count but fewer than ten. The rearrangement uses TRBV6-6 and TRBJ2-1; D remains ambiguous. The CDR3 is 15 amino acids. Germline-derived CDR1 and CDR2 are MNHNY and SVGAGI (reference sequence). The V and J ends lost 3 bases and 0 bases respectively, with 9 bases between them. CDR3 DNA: TGTGCCAGCAGTTATGGACGTCGCTCCTACAATGAGCAGTTCTTC. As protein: CASSYGRRSYNEQFF.

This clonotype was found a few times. CDR3 nucleotides: TGTGCCAGCCGTAGACAGGGGTGGAATGAGCAGTTCTTC. Its protein product is CASRRQGWNEQFF. V is TRBV6-5 and J is TRBJ2-1; TRBD1 matches at 8 bases. Germline CDR1 is MNHEY and CDR2 is SVGAGI. Losses at the gene ends were 8 bases for V and 7 bases for J; bases not matched to a gene: 7. The CDR3 has 13 residues.